A single sample is the source of the 25 T cell receptor beta chains below, sequenced in a study of OX40 agonist ivuxolimab in advanced cancers. The repertoire was sequenced with immunoSEQ multiplex PCR; TCRdb's copy has only in-frame clones and lacks some. The sample lists about 60,000 clones; around 90% were seen once. The sequencing here drew on CD4+ or CD8+ T cells sorted from blood, taken in a trial of the OX40 agonist ivuxolimab. These receptor sequences come from an adult with an advanced solid tumor such as melanoma, head and neck, liver or kidney cancer.

The chain has TRBV7-9 and TRBJ2-3; D is unclear. The ends were cut back, 5 bases at V and 5 bases at J, with 5 bases in the middle. Germline-derived CDR1 and CDR2 are SEHNR and FQNEAQ (reference sequence). This CDR3 comprises 11 residues. The CDR3 protein is CASSPRDTQYF. The CDR3, as DNA: TGTGCCAGCAGCCCCCGAGATACGCAGTATTTT.

The V call is TRBV4-1, the J call TRBJ2-7; tentatively, D is TRBD1 (6 bases). Germline V gene data show CDR1 as MGHRA and CDR2 as YSYEKL. V shed 2 bases and J shed 3 bases, with 20 bases lying between them. CDR3 length equals 17 residues. The CDR3 here is CASSQSDLGFRGYEQYF. For the CDR3, the DNA is TGCGCCAGCAGCCAATCAGATTTGGGTTTCAGGGGCTACGAGCAGTACTTC.

The V gene is TRBV2, the J gene TRBJ2-5; 8 nucleotides align to TRBD1. After removal of 8 bases from V and 7 bases from J, the junction contained 6 bases not matched to a gene. CDR3 length: 12 amino acids. Looked up from germline, CDR1 is SNHLY and CDR2 is FYNNEI. The CDR3 reads CASSGQDGTQYF. The CDR3 DNA sequence: TGTGCCAGCTCGGGACAGGACGGGACCCAGTACTTC.

This chain joins TRBV28 and TRBJ2-1, with D hard to call. V shed 6 bases and J shed 7 bases, with 19 bases lying between them. The V gene's germline CDR1 is MDHEN and CDR2 SYDVKM. CDR3 length: 15 residues. The CDR3 loop reads CASRVGGAGLNEQFF. The CDR3, as DNA: TGTGCCAGCAGGGTAGGCGGCGCCGGTCTGAATGAGCAGTTCTTC.

The chain uses TRBV5-5 and TRBJ1-1; weak D call: TRBD1 (6 bases). Germline CDR1 and CDR2: SGHKS and YYEKEE (reference sequence). The CDR3 consists of 13 residues. The V and J ends lost 5 bases and 0 bases respectively, with 8 bases between them. CDR3 DNA: TGTGCCAGCAGGGGACAAATGAACACTGAAGCTTTCTTT. Translated: CASRGQMNTEAFF.

The rearrangement uses TRBV30 and TRBJ2-5; D is uncertain. Germline V gene sequence: CDR1 GTSNPN, CDR2 SVGIG (reference sequence). V lost 5 bases to trimming and J lost 5 bases, with 21 bases between them. The CDR3 totals 15 residues. DNA for the CDR3: TGTGCCTGGGCTGACTGGGCCCTTATCCGTGAGACCCAGTACTTC. Its protein is CAWADWALIRETQYF.

The sample holds one count of this clone. The chain recombines TRBV27 with TRBJ2-3, with TRBD2 as a possible D gene (5 bases). This CDR3 spans 15 amino acids. Germline V CDR1 and CDR2: MNHEY, SMNVEV (reference sequence). With 2 bases removed from V and 0 bases from J, the gap between germline ends came to 9 bases. The CDR3 protein is CASSLELVSTDTQYF. The CDR3 DNA sequence: TGTGCCAGCAGTTTAGAACTAGTTAGCACAGATACGCAGTATTTT.

This clone was counted between two and nine times. The CDR3, as DNA: TGTGCCAGTAGTCCCTACGGGGCAACTAATGAAAAACTGTTTTTT. It translates to CASSPYGATNEKLFF. The chain recombines TRBV19 with TRBJ1-4; D remains unclear. With 5 bases removed from V and 0 bases from J, the gap between germline ends came to 10 bases. Germline CDR1 reads LNHDA; CDR2 reads SQIVND (reference sequence). There are 15 residues in the CDR3.

CDR3 protein: CASKDGLNTEAFF. Here the CDR3 DNA reads TGTGCCAGCAAGGACGGATTGAACACTGAAGCTTTCTTT. V gene TRBV10-3 combines with J gene TRBJ1-1; D unclear. The CDR3 length is 13 residues. CDR1 is ENHRY, CDR2 SYGVKD, per germline. Between the trimmed V and J ends, which lost 10 bases and 0 bases, there was a span of 12 bases.

To note about this clone: This sample also contains other DNA sequences that code for the same CDR3. The chain joins TRBV4-1 to TRBJ1-1, with D hard to call. Germline V lookup: CDR1 MGHRA, CDR2 YSYEKL. The CDR3 is made up of 13 amino acids. The V end lost 0 bases, the J end lost 2 bases, and 4 bases lay between the germline ends. This CDR3 is CASSQESNTEAFF. The DNA for the CDR3 is TGCGCCAGCAGCCAAGAATCCAACACTGAAGCTTTCTTT.

This clone was seen once. This sequence joins TRBV9 and TRBJ2-3; 7 bases agree with TRBD1. The CDR3 contains 14 residues. The trim removed 4 bases at V and 2 bases at J, leaving 4 bases unmatched. CDR1 and CDR2 from the germline V gene are SGDLS and YYNGEE. The CDR3 here is CASSFGQDTDTQYF. CDR3 nucleotide sequence: TGTGCCAGCAGCTTCGGACAGGACACAGATACGCAGTATTTT. Using reference TRBV9 and TRBJ2-3 for the parts outside the CDR3, the full variable domain is DSGVTQTPKHLITATGQRVTLRCSPRSGDLSVYWYQQSLDQGLQFLIQYYNGEERAKGNILERFSAQQFPDLHSELNLSSLELGDSALYFCASSFGQDTDTQYFGPGTRLTVL.

Details on this clone: The same CDR3 also results from other DNA sequences found in this sample. The chain combines TRBV27 with TRBJ2-3, with 9 bases identical to TRBD2. CDR3 length: 15 amino acids. The V gene end was trimmed by 5 bases and the J gene end by 1 base; junction bases not matched to a gene: 4. CDR1 is MNHEY, CDR2 SMNVEV, per germline (reference sequence). The CDR3 DNA reads as TGTGCCAGCAGTCTCGAGCGGGGGGGCACAGATACGCAGTATTTT. It yields the protein CASSLERGGTDTQYF.

This chain links TRBV6-1 with TRBJ2-7, with 7 bases identical to TRBD2. The CDR3 is made up of 15 amino acids. After removal of 6 bases from V and 3 bases from J, the junction contained 11 bases not matched to a gene. Germline V CDR1 and CDR2: MNHNS, SASEGT. CDR3 protein: CASRPEGGVNYEQYF. CDR3 DNA: TGTGCCAGCAGACCCGAGGGAGGGGTTAACTACGAGCAGTACTTC.

In this sample, this clone turned up once. The chain uses TRBV19 and TRBJ1-5, with 8 nucleotides matching TRBD1. Looked up from germline, CDR1 is LNHDA and CDR2 is SQIVND (reference sequence). The CDR3 is 14 amino acids. The junction had 3 bases not matched to a gene; V was cut back by 0 bases and J by 8 bases. The CDR3 DNA sequence: TGTGCCAGTAGTATAGAGCAGGGGGCGAAGCCCCAGCATTTT. Residues: CASSIEQGAKPQHF.

The genes are TRBV28 and TRBJ2-1, with 10 positions matching TRBD2. V trimming: 7 bases; J trimming: 9 bases; junction bases outside the gene matches: 15. The CDR3 has 16 amino acids. CDR1 and CDR2 (germline): MDHEN, SYDVKM. DNA of the CDR3: TGTGCCAGCACCCTGGGGCTAGCGGGGGCCCTAGGTGAGCAGTTCTTC. Translated: CASTLGLAGALGEQFF.

The J gene is TRBJ2-1, the V gene TRBV7-2; TRBD2 is a possible D gene (6 bases). CDR1 and CDR2 from the germline V gene are SGHTA and FQGNSA. V dropped 5 bases and J dropped 5 bases, with 13 bases sitting between them. CDR3 size: 14 residues. DNA for the CDR3: TGTGCCAGCAGCACAAGACTAGGGAACAATGAGCAGTTCTTC. Translating gives CASSTRLGNNEQFF.

This clone came up once. The chain carries TRBV9 and TRBJ2-2; D is possibly TRBD1 (6 bases). CDR1 is SGDLS, CDR2 YYNGEE, per germline. The CDR3 is 16 residues long. The ends were cut back, 3 bases at V and 5 bases at J, with 17 bases in the middle. The CDR3 sequence: CASSDQGIIGTGELFF. The CDR3 coding sequence is TGTGCCAGCAGCGATCAGGGGATAATTGGGACCGGGGAGCTGTTTTTT.

The chain uses TRBV18 and TRBJ2-2, with TRBD1 matching over 8 bases. The trim removed 4 bases at V and 4 bases at J, leaving 5 bases unmatched. Per the germline V gene, CDR1 is KGHSH and CDR2 is LQKENI. The CDR3 length is 15 residues. The CDR3 nucleotides read TGTGCCAGCTCACGAAGACAGGGGTCCACCGGGGAGCTGTTTTTT. Translated, it gives CASSRRQGSTGELFF.

In its sample, this clone was seen once. The CDR3, as DNA: TGTGCCAGCAGTCCCCTTTTGCGGGAGGTCTACGAGCAGTACTTC. Translating it yields CASSPLLREVYEQYF. The chain joins TRBV28 to TRBJ2-5, with 8 positions matching TRBD2. The tail of the sequence fits TRBJ2-7 better, so the J call may be wrong. This CDR3 contains 15 residues. The germline CDR1 and CDR2 sequences are MDHEN and SYDVKM.

This chain uses TRBV29-1 with TRBJ2-7; unclear D gene. There are 11 residues in the CDR3. Germline V gene data show CDR1 as SQVTM and CDR2 as ANQGSEA. V was shortened by 7 bases and J by 0 bases, with 7 bases between the two germline ends. CDR3 in DNA: TGCAGCGCGGCCAGCTCCTACGAGCAGTACTTC. It codes for CSAASSYEQYF.

This clone appeared once. The chain is built from TRBV27 and TRBJ2-5; perhaps TRBD2 as D (6 bases). Trimming left V 3 bases short and J 0 bases short, with 14 bases between. CDR3 length: 16 residues. The germline gives CDR1 MNHEY, CDR2 SMNVEV (reference sequence). In DNA, the CDR3 is TGTGCCAGCAGTTTTCTTAGCGGTAAAAACCAAGAGACCCAGTACTTC. Residues: CASSFLSGKNQETQYF.

The gene calls are TRBV5-1 and TRBJ2-3; maybe TRBD2 (6 bases). CDR1 is SGHRS, CDR2 YFSETQ, per germline. Trimming took off 6 bases at V and 12 bases at J, with 20 bases between the two ends. This CDR3 has 13 amino acids. CDR3 nucleotide sequence: TGCGCCAGCACCGAACCCCCCCAAGCGGGCCAGTATTTT. It is translated as CASTEPPQAGQYF.

The chain couples TRBV19 to TRBJ1-1, with D unclear. The V end was cut by 2 bases, the J end by 1 base, with 17 bases between. Looked up from germline, CDR1 is LNHDA and CDR2 is SQIVND (reference sequence). The CDR3 has 17 amino acids. The CDR3 DNA follows: TGTGCCAGTAGTATAATGGACCGGACTATTGGGAACACTGAAGCTTTCTTT. Translating it yields CASSIMDRTIGNTEAFF.

In its sample, this clone was seen once. This chain connects TRBV5-1 to TRBJ1-1; no reliable D call. V was clipped by 5 bases and J by 3 bases, with 14 bases between them. The CDR3 sequence is 14 residues long. The germline gives CDR1 SGHRS, CDR2 YFSETQ. The CDR3 is CASRNGLYDTEAFF. The CDR3 region has the DNA TGCGCCAGCAGAAATGGCCTGTACGACACTGAAGCTTTCTTT.

The gene calls are TRBV19 and TRBJ1-2, with D tentatively TRBD1 (6 bases). The CDR3 loop spans 14 amino acids. Germline V gene lookup returns CDR1 LNHDA and CDR2 SQIVND (reference sequence). V dropped 7 bases and J dropped 3 bases, with 15 bases sitting between them. CDR3 protein: CASTQGPPYYGYTF. The CDR3 DNA reads as TGTGCCAGTACCCAGGGGCCTCCCTACTATGGCTACACCTTC.